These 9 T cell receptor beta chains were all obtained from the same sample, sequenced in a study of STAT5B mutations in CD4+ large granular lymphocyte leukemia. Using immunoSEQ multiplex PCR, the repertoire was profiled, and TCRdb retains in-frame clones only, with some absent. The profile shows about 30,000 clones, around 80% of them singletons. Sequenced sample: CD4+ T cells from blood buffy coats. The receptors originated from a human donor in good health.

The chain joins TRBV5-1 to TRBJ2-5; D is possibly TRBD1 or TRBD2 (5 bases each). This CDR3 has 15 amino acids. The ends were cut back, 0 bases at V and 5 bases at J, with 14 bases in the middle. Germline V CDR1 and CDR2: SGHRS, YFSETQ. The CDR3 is CASSLARDPWETQYF. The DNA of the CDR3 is TGCGCCAGCAGCTTGGCCAGGGACCCCTGGGAGACCCAGTACTTC.

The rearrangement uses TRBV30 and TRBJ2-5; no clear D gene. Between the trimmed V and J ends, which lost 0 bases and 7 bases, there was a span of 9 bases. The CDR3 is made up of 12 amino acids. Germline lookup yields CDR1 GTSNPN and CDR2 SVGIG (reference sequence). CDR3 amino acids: CAWSVGMRTQYF. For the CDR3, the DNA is TGTGCCTGGAGTGTTGGAATGCGGACCCAGTACTTC.

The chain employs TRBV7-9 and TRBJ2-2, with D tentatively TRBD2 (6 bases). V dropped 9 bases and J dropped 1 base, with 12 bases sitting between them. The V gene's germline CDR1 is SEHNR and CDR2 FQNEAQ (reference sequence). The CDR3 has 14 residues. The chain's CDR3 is CARAGTVNTGELFF. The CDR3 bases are TGTGCCAGGGCCGGGACTGTGAACACCGGGGAGCTGTTTTTT.

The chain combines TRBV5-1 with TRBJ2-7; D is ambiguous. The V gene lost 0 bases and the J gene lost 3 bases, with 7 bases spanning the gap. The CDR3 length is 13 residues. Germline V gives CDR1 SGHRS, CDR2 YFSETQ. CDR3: CASSLGPIYEQYF. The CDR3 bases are TGCGCCAGCAGCTTGGGCCCGATCTACGAGCAGTACTTC.

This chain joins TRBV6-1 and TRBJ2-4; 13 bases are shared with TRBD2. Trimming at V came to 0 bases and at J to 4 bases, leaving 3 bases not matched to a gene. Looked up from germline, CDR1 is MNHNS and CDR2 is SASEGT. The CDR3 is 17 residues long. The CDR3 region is CASSEAPGLAGKNIQYF. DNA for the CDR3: TGTGCCAGCAGTGAAGCGCCGGGACTAGCGGGGAAAAACATTCAGTACTTC.

The CDR3 DNA reads as TGTGCCAGCTCCCTATTCCCCCGGGACGGGGAGCAGTTCTTC. Translated, it gives CASSLFPRDGEQFF. The chain employs TRBV18 and TRBJ2-1; the D call may be TRBD1 or TRBD2 (5 bases each). The CDR3 runs 14 residues. The germline gives CDR1 KGHSH, CDR2 LQKENI. Trimming removed 6 bases at V and 10 bases at J, with 19 bases between.

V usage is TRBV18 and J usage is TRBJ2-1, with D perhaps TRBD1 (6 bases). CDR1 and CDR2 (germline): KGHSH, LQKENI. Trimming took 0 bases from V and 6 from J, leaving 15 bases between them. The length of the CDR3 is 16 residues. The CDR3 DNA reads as TGTGCCAGCTCACCACCGAGGGGGTACACAGGCAATGAGCAGTTCTTC. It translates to CASSPPRGYTGNEQFF.

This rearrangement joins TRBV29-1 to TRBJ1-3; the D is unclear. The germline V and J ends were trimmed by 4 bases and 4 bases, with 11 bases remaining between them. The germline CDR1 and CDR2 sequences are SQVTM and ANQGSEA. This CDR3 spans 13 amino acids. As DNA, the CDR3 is TGCAGCGTTGCGTGGGGAAACGGAAACACCATATATTTT. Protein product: CSVAWGNGNTIYF.

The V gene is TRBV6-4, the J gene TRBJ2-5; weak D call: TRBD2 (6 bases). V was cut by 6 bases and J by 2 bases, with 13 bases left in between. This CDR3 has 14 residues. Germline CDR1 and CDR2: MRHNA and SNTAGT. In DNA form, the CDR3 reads TGTGCCAGCAGCACGGGGGTAACTCAAGAGACCCAGTACTTC. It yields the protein CASSTGVTQETQYF.